The entry that follows covers one TCR beta chain sequence. Bulk tumor gDNA, 500 to 700 ng per sample, served as the TCR template. During surgery, each primary tumor gave multiple biopsies spaced as far apart as possible. These patients got curative surgery after being newly diagnosed with untreated non-small cell lung cancer. The data are from a study of immune heterogeneity within non-small cell lung tumors. For the TCR beta CDR3, multiplex PCR with 32 V and 13 J primers performed the amplification. A single record per CDR3 protein comes from TCRdb applying MiXCR to the multiplex PCR reads. The data show roughly 9,700 distinct CDR3 sequences, roughly 17% seen once. The CDR3 consists of 14 residues. V dropped 1 base and J dropped 6 bases, with 10 bases sitting between them. CDR1 is SNHLY, CDR2 FYNNEI, per germline.

The chain carries TRBV2 and TRBJ2-1; D possibly corresponds to TRBD1 (5 bases). The origin of this receptor is a man in his forties with non-small cell lung cancer. Sequencing input: lung tumor tissue. CDR3 sequence reads: CASSEVSQGNEQFF. For the CDR3, the DNA is TGTGCCAGCAGTGAAGTTAGTCAGGGCAATGAGCAGTTCTTC. Full variable domain (rest looked up from reference TRBV2 and TRBJ2-1): EPEVTQTPSHQVTQMGQEVILRCVPISNHLYFYWYRQILGQKVEFLVSFYNNEISEKSEIFDDQFSVERPDGSNFTLKIRSTKLEDSAMYFCASSEVSQGNEQFFGPGTRLTVL.